These 30 T cell receptor beta chains share one sample of origin, sequenced in a study of T cell responses to AZD1222 COVID-19 vaccine. Data came from immunoSEQ multiplex PCR; TCRdb stores just in-frame clones and leaves some out. The table shows about 130,000 clones, with 85% to 95% occurring only once. The input for sequencing was peripheral blood, taken 28 days after the second AZD1222 dose. These receptors originate from an adult who received the AZD1222 COVID-19 vaccine.

This chain uses TRBV29-1 with TRBJ2-5; D may be TRBD2 (5 bases). The V gene lost 4 bases and the J gene lost 5 bases, with 17 bases spanning the gap. Per germline, CDR1 SQVTM and CDR2 ANQGSEA. The CDR3 spans 14 residues. In nucleotides, the CDR3 is TGCAGCGTTGGTGTGGGAGCCTCGAAGGAGACCCAGTACTTC. This codes for CSVGVGASKETQYF.

The CDR3 DNA reads as TGCGCCAGCAGCCCCGTGGCGGGGGCGACGACTGAAGCTTTCTTT. This encodes CASSPVAGATTEAFF. This chain connects TRBV5-1 to TRBJ1-1; D perhaps matches TRBD1 (6 bases). This CDR3 has 15 residues. Trimming shortened V by 4 bases and J by 5 bases, and 18 bases separated the two germline ends. Per the germline V gene, CDR1 is SGHRS and CDR2 is YFSETQ.

The V call is TRBV12-2, the J call TRBJ2-7. TRBV12-2 constitutes a pseudogene. The CDR3 consists of 13 residues. The CDR3 reads CASRPSFLYEQYF. The CDR3, as DNA: TGTGCAAGTCGCCCCAGCTTCCTCTACGAGCAGTACTTC.

In this sample, this clone turned up a few times. CDR3: CASSWDNYGYTF. CDR3 nucleotide sequence: TGTGCCAGCAGTTGGGACAACTATGGCTACACCTTC. The rearrangement uses TRBV6-2 or TRBV6-3 and TRBJ1-2, with D perhaps matching TRBD1 (5 bases). V shed 4 bases and J shed 2 bases, with 5 bases lying between them. The CDR3 consists of 12 residues. Germline assignment: CDR1 MNHEY and CDR2 SVGEGT.

V gene TRBV6-6 combines with J gene TRBJ2-7; TRBD2 might be the D (7 bases). Germline assignment: CDR1 MNHNY and CDR2 SVGAGI (reference sequence). The V end lost 7 bases, the J end lost 4 bases, and 23 bases lay between the germline ends. There are 16 residues in the CDR3. For the CDR3, the DNA is TGTGCCAGCACCCCCTTAGGTGGGGGGGCGTTGTACGAGCAGTACTTC. It yields the protein CASTPLGGGALYEQYF.

The chain joins TRBV28 to TRBJ1-2; D is ambiguous. There are 15 residues in the CDR3. Germline V CDR1 and CDR2: MDHEN, SYDVKM. Trimming removed 1 base from V and 6 bases from J, with 15 bases in between. This chain's CDR3 is CASSLYASWRDGYTF. The CDR3 bases are TGTGCCAGCAGTTTATACGCCAGCTGGCGTGATGGCTACACCTTC.

This chain links TRBV30 with TRBJ2-7; 11 positions match TRBD2. The CDR3 is 14 residues long. The germline V gene encodes CDR1 GTSNPN and CDR2 SVGIG (reference sequence). Trimming at V came to 7 bases and at J to 7 bases, leaving 12 bases not matched to a gene. The CDR3 coding sequence is TGTGCCTATATAACTAGCGGGGGTTTGAGGGAGCAGTACTTC. This sequence encodes CAYITSGGLREQYF.

V usage is TRBV19 and J usage is TRBJ1-3; D might be TRBD1 (5 bases). The V end lost 9 bases, the J end lost 0 bases, and 9 bases lay between the germline ends. This CDR3 is built from 13 residues. CDR1 and CDR2 from the germline V gene are LNHDA and SQIVND (reference sequence). Here the CDR3 DNA reads TGTGCCAGCCCAGGGAACTCTGGAAACACCATATATTTT. Amino acid sequence: CASPGNSGNTIYF. The complete variable domain, with remaining parts taken from reference TRBV19 and TRBJ1-3, reads DGGITQSPKYLFRKEGQNVTLSCEQNLNHDAMYWYRQDPGQGLRLIYYSQIVNDFQKGDIAEGYSVSREKKESFPLTVTSAQKNPTAFYLCASPGNSGNTIYFGEGSWLTVV.

V gene TRBV11-3 combines with J gene TRBJ1-2; D not resolved. Germline-derived CDR1 and CDR2 are SGHNT and YENEEA. V shed 2 bases and J shed 1 base, with 14 bases lying between them. This CDR3 spans 16 amino acids. CDR3 sequence: CASSLYPDAYNYGYTF. DNA for the CDR3: TGTGCCAGCAGCTTATACCCGGACGCCTATAACTATGGCTACACCTTC.

The chain has TRBV18 and TRBJ2-3, with D possibly called TRBD1 or TRBD2 (5 bases each). The CDR3 has 14 residues. Trimming stripped 2 bases from V and 6 bases from J, with 12 bases between. Germline V gene lookup returns CDR1 KGHSH and CDR2 LQKENI. The CDR3 loop is CASSPKWWGDTQYF. The CDR3 DNA reads as TGTGCCAGCTCACCAAAGTGGTGGGGGGATACGCAGTATTTT.

The V and J genes are TRBV5-5 and TRBJ1-4, with 7 bases fitting TRBD1. This CDR3 is built from 15 residues. Unmatched junction bases numbered 7, after V lost 4 bases and J lost 4 bases. Germline loops: CDR1 SGHKS, CDR2 YYEKEE (reference sequence). CDR3 DNA: TGTGCCAGCAGCCCCCGGGACAGCAGTAATGAAAAACTGTTTTTT. This gives the protein CASSPRDSSNEKLFF.

This rearrangement joins TRBV30 to TRBJ2-7, with TRBD2 matching over 10 bases. Per the germline V gene, CDR1 is GTSNPN and CDR2 is SVGIG (reference sequence). The CDR3 covers 14 residues. The V gene end was trimmed by 5 bases and the J gene end by 1 base; junction bases not matched to a gene: 5. CDR3 bases: TGTGCCTGGCGAGAGCGGGGGGGTTCCTACGAGCAGTACTTC. Its translation: CAWRERGGSYEQYF.

The V gene is TRBV7-9, the J gene TRBJ2-1, with 8 bases identical to TRBD2. Germline loops: CDR1 SEHNR, CDR2 FQNEAQ (reference sequence). This CDR3 is built from 17 residues. V lost 4 bases to trimming and J lost 2 bases; unmatched junction nucleotides: 10. For the CDR3, the DNA is TGTGCCAGCAGCTCTCACCGGACTAGCCCCACCTACAATGAGCAGTTCTTC. Translation gives CASSSHRTSPTYNEQFF.

This clone was observed a single time. V gene TRBV4-1 combines with J gene TRBJ2-1; D is unresolved. The germline V gene has CDR1 MGHRA and CDR2 YSYEKL. CDR3 length: 16 residues. V was cut by 0 bases and J by 6 bases, with 15 bases left in between. CDR3: CASSQDLGSLPNEQFF. DNA for the CDR3: TGCGCCAGCAGCCAAGATCTCGGTTCGCTCCCCAATGAGCAGTTCTTC.

The chain joins TRBV10-3 to TRBJ1-1, with a possible D match to TRBD1 (5 bases). The CDR3 contains 13 residues. CDR1 is ENHRY, CDR2 SYGVKD, per germline. Trimming pared 7 bases from V and 4 bases from J, leaving 13 bases between. The CDR3 DNA sequence: TGTGCCATCACTACACAGGAATTCACTGAAGCTTTCTTT. It is translated as CAITTQEFTEAFF.

CDR3 protein: CASSQMFSADTQYF. In DNA, the CDR3 is TGTGCCAGCAGCCAAATGTTTTCCGCAGATACGCAGTATTTT. The chain links TRBV14 to TRBJ2-3, with unresolved D. CDR3 length equals 14 residues. Germline V lookup: CDR1 SGHDN, CDR2 FVKESK. V lost 2 bases and J lost 4, with 10 bases in between.

CDR3 in amino acids: CSVEDRVRYSEAFF. CDR3 in DNA: TGCAGCGTTGAAGATCGGGTCCGGTATAGTGAAGCTTTCTTT. V and J are TRBV29-1 and TRBJ1-1; the D is unclear. V shed 0 bases and J shed 7 bases, with 15 bases lying between them. The CDR3 runs 14 residues. Germline CDR1 and CDR2: SQVTM and ANQGSEA. Full variable domain (remainder filled in from reference TRBV29-1 and TRBJ1-1): SAVISQKPSRDICQRGTSLTIQCQVDSQVTMMFWYRQQPGQSLTLIATANQGSEATYESGFVIDKFPISRPNLTFSTLTVSNMSPEDSSIYLCSVEDRVRYSEAFFGQGTRLTVV.

V gene TRBV5-6 combines with J gene TRBJ2-7; D unclear. This CDR3 contains 12 residues. Trimming stripped 0 bases from V and 3 bases from J, with 4 bases between. Germline V gene lookup returns CDR1 SGHDT and CDR2 YYEEEE. The CDR3: CASSLDGYEQYF. The CDR3 DNA follows: TGTGCCAGCAGCTTGGACGGCTACGAGCAGTACTTC.

In its sample, this clone was seen once. CDR3 region: CASSLYTGTQYYNEQFF. The CDR3 bases are TGTGCCAGCAGCCTATATACCGGGACACAATATTACAATGAGCAGTTCTTC. This chain joins TRBV7-3 and TRBJ2-1; maybe TRBD1 (6 bases). CDR1 is SGHTA, CDR2 FQGTGA, per germline. V gave up 5 bases and J gave up 4 bases, with 21 bases separating them. This CDR3 has 17 amino acids.

The chain links TRBV7-8 to TRBJ2-3; 7 bases are a match to TRBD2. This CDR3 spans 16 amino acids. Germline V gene sequence: CDR1 SGHVS, CDR2 FQNEAQ. The junction had 10 bases not matched to a gene; V was cut back by 5 bases and J by 2 bases. CDR3 nucleotide sequence: TGTGCCAGCAGCCCTCGCCGACTAGCTGCCACAGATACGCAGTATTTT. This translates into CASSPRRLAATDTQYF.

The rearrangement uses TRBV18 and TRBJ1-1; no clear D gene. V dropped 6 bases and J dropped 0 bases, with 8 bases sitting between them. Germline CDR1 is KGHSH and CDR2 is LQKENI. The CDR3 consists of 13 residues. In DNA form, the CDR3 reads TGTGCCAGCTCTCCTCCAATGAACACTGAAGCTTTCTTT. Encoded protein: CASSPPMNTEAFF.

This chain connects TRBV29-1 to TRBJ2-7; D may match TRBD1 or TRBD2 (6 bases each). Trimming took off 5 bases at V and 2 bases at J, with 13 bases between the two ends. Germline CDR1 and CDR2: SQVTM and ANQGSEA. This CDR3 region has 13 residues. CDR3 nucleotides: TGCAGCGTTCGGTCGGGGGCAACCTACGAGCAGTACTTC. Translating gives CSVRSGATYEQYF.

The J gene is TRBJ1-1, the V gene TRBV6-6; 9 bases line up with TRBD1. Germline V lookup: CDR1 MNHNY, CDR2 SVGAGI (reference sequence). V lost 5 bases to trimming and J lost 10 bases; unmatched junction nucleotides: 8. The CDR3 consists of 13 residues. The CDR3 nucleotides read TGTGCCAGCAGTAACGGACAGGGGAAAGGAGCTTTCTTT. It encodes CASSNGQGKGAFF.

V and J are TRBV9 and TRBJ2-3; 9 bases match TRBD2. The ends lost 0 bases at V and 0 bases at J; junction bases unmatched: 2. CDR1 is SGDLS and CDR2 is YYNGEE in the germline V gene. The length of the CDR3 is 16 residues. In DNA form, the CDR3 reads TGTGCCAGCAGCGTAGCGGGACTAGCAAGCACAGATACGCAGTATTTT. It encodes CASSVAGLASTDTQYF.

The CDR3 loop is CASSYVLGGLNEQFF. CDR3 in DNA: TGTGCCAGCAGTTACGTCCTGGGGGGCTTGAATGAGCAGTTCTTC. The chain joins TRBV6-6 to TRBJ2-1; D is perhaps TRBD1 or TRBD2 (6 bases each). This CDR3 region has 15 residues. The ends were cut back, 2 bases at V and 7 bases at J, with 15 bases in the middle. Germline V CDR1 and CDR2: MNHNY, SVGAGI (reference sequence).

V gene TRBV19 combines with J gene TRBJ1-6; D not certain. The CDR3 covers 17 residues. Per germline, CDR1 LNHDA and CDR2 SQIVND (reference sequence). V lost 0 bases and J lost 6, with 15 bases in between. DNA of the CDR3: TGTGCCAGTAGTATAGAGGGCCCATCAGGCCCTAATTCACCCCTCCACTTT. Protein: CASSIEGPSGPNSPLHF.

The chain recombines TRBV2 with TRBJ1-5; D unresolved. Trimming took 7 bases from V and 4 from J, leaving 11 bases between them. The CDR3 consists of 13 residues. In germline, CDR1 is SNHLY, CDR2 FYNNEI. For the CDR3, the DNA is TGTGCCAGCAAAGGAGAGGCTAATCAGCCCCAGCATTTT. Its translation: CASKGEANQPQHF.

This chain links TRBV7-2 with TRBJ1-2; 11 bases match TRBD1. Germline V gives CDR1 SGHTA, CDR2 FQGNSA. V shed 4 bases, J shed 7 bases, and the junction held 2 bases outside the gene matches. The CDR3 contains 13 residues. CDR3 in amino acids: CASSSGTGGGYTF. CDR3 DNA sequence: TGTGCCAGCAGCTCCGGGACAGGGGGTGGCTACACCTTC.

V is TRBV3-1 (or the pseudogene TRBV3-2) and J is TRBJ2-5, with D tentatively TRBD2 (5 bases). CDR3 length: 12 amino acids. Germline V gene data show CDR1 as LGHDT and CDR2 as YNNKEL (reference sequence). V lost 10 bases and J lost 7, with 16 bases in between. The CDR3 is CATTFNRGTQYF. The CDR3 coding sequence is TGTGCCACGACTTTCAACCGGGGGACCCAGTACTTC.

The chain uses TRBV28 and TRBJ1-2; possible D gene TRBD1, 5 bases. The CDR3 is 12 amino acids. Looked up from germline, CDR1 is MDHEN and CDR2 is SYDVKM. V was pared by 6 bases and J by 8 bases, with 13 bases between. The CDR3 sequence is CASRDQGDGYTF. The CDR3 region has the DNA TGTGCCAGCAGGGACCAAGGGGACGGCTACACCTTC.